This TCR beta chain was retrieved from a study of monozygotic twins with cystic fibrosis. Regarding the study as a whole: In 13 of 16 pairs, V gene usage was closest to the co-twin's.

The repertoire was sequenced with immunoSEQ multiplex PCR; TCRdb's copy has only in-frame clones and lacks some. The sample includes tens of thousands of clones, approximately 87% of them seen just once. CDR1 and CDR2 (germline): LNHNV, YYDKDF (reference sequence). The CDR3 is 15 residues long. Losses at the gene ends were 3 bases for V and 8 bases for J; bases not matched to a gene: 11. Turning to this clone: The antigen is unknown.

Source material: blood. The sequence came from a woman aged 25 to 39 with cystic fibrosis. The rearrangement uses TRBV15 and TRBJ1-2, with 8 bases fitting TRBD1. CDR3 sequence: CATSRGSGGEEGYTF. The CDR3 nucleotides read TGTGCCACCAGCAGGGGATCAGGGGGCGAGGAAGGCTACACCTTC.